The sequence of this T cell receptor beta chain was determined in a study of shared clonotypes between healthy human individuals. Study results and caveats: Sharing across four donors was highest in naive CD4 (roughly 5%) and lowest in memory CD8 (approximately 0.4%).

Profiling relied on immunoSEQ multiplex PCR, and the TCRdb table lists in-frame clones only, not all of them. Altogether about 2.1 million clones are present, under 95% being singletons, with the ten largest covering over 1.5%. The naive CD8 subset, CD45RO-negative cells positively selected for CCR7, excluded terminally differentiated effector memory CD45RA+ cells. To note about this clone: Its target is not known.

Trimming took 4 bases from V and 6 from J, leaving 14 bases between them. From germline, CDR1 is SGDLS and CDR2 YYNGEE. This CDR3 contains 13 residues. Sequencing was performed on naive CD8+ T cells from PBMCs. The TCR sequence derives from a man between 18 and 29 years old in good health. Some clones in this sample may be carry-over from other donors' samples. J is TRBJ2-7 and V is TRBV9; the D gene could be TRBD1 or TRBD2 (5 bases each). The CDR3 DNA follows: TGTGCCAGCAGCCCCGGGACCCTTGGCGAGCAGTACTTC. Translation: CASSPGTLGEQYF.